This T cell receptor beta chain originates from a study of T-cell memory formation after mild COVID-19. Overall study context: TCR clusters were mostly confined to one donor each.

Constant-segment primers and 5'RACE yielded cDNA libraries for TCR alpha and TCR beta, each carrying sample barcodes and UMIs. TCRdb reprocessed the 5' RACE reads via MiXCR and lists one record per CDR3 protein. The repertoire holds about 260,000 distinct CDR3 sequences, with around 17% as singletons. Study observations and caveats: Whereas later expanders leaned CD4+, clones contracting day 15 to 85 showed a balanced CD4/CD8 makeup. Among clones peaking at day 37 in the second wave, SARS-CoV-2 specificity remained unconfirmed.

The CDR3 sequence is 13 residues long. CDR1 SQVTM and CDR2 ANQGSEA come from the germline V gene. Trimming removed 6 bases from V and 0 bases from J; junction bases left unmatched: 2. The sample holds a few counts of this clonotype. Its antigen is not known. The gene calls are TRBV29-1 and TRBJ2-4, with 7 bases lining up with TRBD1. The clonotype originates from a man aged 18 to 29 who had mild COVID-19 (a few samples of this study predate the infection). Cell type and time point are not known. The sequenced material came from PBMCs or a T cell subset sorted from them (not recorded which). CDR3 sequence reads: CSVRQGAKNIQYF. Here the CDR3 DNA reads TGCAGCGTAAGACAGGGAGCCAAAAACATTCAGTACTTC.